The sequence of this T cell receptor beta chain was determined in a study of identical twins. Notes on the study in general: Beta clonotypes that were abundant in cord blood contained fewer insertions, a pattern absent from memory repertoires.

CDR1 and CDR2 (germline): LGHNA, YSLEER. There are 17 residues in the CDR3. V lost 2 bases, J lost 6 bases, and 9 bases stayed unmatched. There are a few counts of this clonotype. Its antigen is still unknown. TCRdb re-called the 5' RACE reads with MiXCR, one entry per CDR3 protein. The sample consists of about 570,000 distinct CDR3 sequences, 9.5% to 10% of them appearing once. The same sample was also used in a study of yellow fever vaccine responses in identical twins.

The TCR originated in a woman between 18 and 29 years old in good health. The V and J genes are TRBV4-3 and TRBJ2-7; 14 bases agree with TRBD2. The specimen was PBMCs. CDR3 sequence reads: CASSQTLPGTSGGEQYF. In DNA form, the CDR3 reads TGCGCCAGCAGCCAAACTCTTCCCGGGACTAGCGGGGGCGAGCAGTACTTC.